This T cell receptor beta chain is from a study of PD-1 blockade in classical Hodgkin lymphoma. The time point was: cycle 4 day 1 (C4D1), after around six weeks of nivolumab. Following autologous stem cell transplantation, relapse occurred in every patient, and exposure to brentuximab vedotin varied. Researchers pulled CD8+ T cells out of thawed PBMCs using magnetic negative selection. CDR1 and CDR2 (germline): MGHDK, SYGVNS. The CDR3 covers 13 residues. V shed 2 bases and J shed 9 bases, with 14 bases lying between them. Concerning this clone itself: Antigen specificity is unknown.

Using immunoSEQ multiplex PCR, the repertoire was profiled, and TCRdb retains in-frame clones only, with some absent. This sample yields a few thousand clones, of which 70% are seen a single time; roughly 30% belongs to the top ten. Notes on the study in general: Newly diagnosed patients were reported to start with lower TCR diversity than healthy donors.

This receptor was obtained from a human donor with classical Hodgkin lymphoma. Source: CD8+ T cells from blood, taken before the fourth cycle of nivolumab. V usage is TRBV25-1 and J usage is TRBJ2-7; D call uncertain. CDR3 residues: CASSETFGVRQYF. The CDR3 nucleotides are TGTGCCAGCAGTGAAACGTTTGGCGTCCGGCAGTACTTC.